This section outlines one T cell receptor beta chain sequence together with its context. Its specificity is not known. Each donor was a healthy Caucasian individual from Russia, aged 6 to 90. This sample was taken from a study of blood T cells in healthy people across ages. Study-wide findings and caveats: Conclusively comparing naive with antigen-experienced cells was impossible with unsorted PBMCs. The long-lived group displayed more naive CD4+ cells, plus higher diversity, than the aged donors did.

PCR was performed a second time for about 7 to 12 cycles using a sample-barcoded 5' primer and a J-beta primer mix. Each cDNA molecule carried a tag from a template-switch adaptor that contained 12 random nucleotides. TCRdb re-called the 5' RACE reads through MiXCR, storing one row per CDR3 protein. Here the sample spans fewer than 1,000,000 distinct CDR3 sequences, 44% being singletons. Germline V gene sequence: CDR1 MNHEY, CDR2 SVGAGI. The CDR3 consists of 14 residues. Trimming removed 5 bases at V and 0 bases at J, with 11 bases between. The gene calls are TRBV6-5 and TRBJ2-7; D unclear. What was sequenced was blood. The receptor comes from a man in his 60s in good health. In DNA form, the CDR3 reads TGTGCCAGCAGTCTGCAAAGGAGCTCCTACGAGCAGTACTTC. Residues: CASSLQRSSYEQYF.